Following are 10 T cell receptor beta chains from one sample sequenced in a study of cytomegalovirus exposure and HLA in healthy donors. With 60 Vbeta and 13 Jbeta primers, the PCR was carried out. The repertoire was sequenced with immunoSEQ multiplex PCR; TCRdb's copy has only in-frame clones and lacks some. The table has about 120,000 clones, 75% to 80% seen once; the top ten hold 3% to 4%. The sample taken for sequencing was PBMCs. The receptors stem from a woman between 25 and 40 years old in good health and CMV-seropositive.

The CDR3 DNA is TGCGCCAGCAGCTTGGGACAGGGGCCCTTCGAGCAGTACTTC. Protein: CASSLGQGPFEQYF. This sequence joins TRBV5-1 and TRBJ2-7; 8 nucleotides agree with TRBD1. The V gene's germline CDR1 is SGHRS and CDR2 YFSETQ. The CDR3 spans 14 residues. V was clipped by 0 bases and J by 6 bases; unmatched bases: 5.

Details on this clone: This sample includes further DNA sequences coding for the same CDR3. V is TRBV19 and J is TRBJ1-2; D is unresolved. Per the germline V gene, CDR1 is LNHDA and CDR2 is SQIVND (reference sequence). V was clipped by 6 bases and J by 5 bases, with 7 bases between them. The CDR3 runs 11 residues. The CDR3 DNA sequence: TGTGCCAGTAGGGAACAGTATGGCTACACCTTC. Its translation: CASREQYGYTF.

This chain uses TRBV14 with TRBJ2-1; TRBD1 matches at 9 bases. V was pared by 3 bases and J by 1 base, with 4 bases of the junction left unmatched. Germline assignment: CDR1 SGHDN and CDR2 FVKESK. The CDR3 length is 16 residues. The CDR3 DNA is TGTGCCAGCAGCCACGGACAGGGGCTATCCTACAATGAGCAGTTCTTC. Translating gives CASSHGQGLSYNEQFF.

The CDR3 region is CASSPRTGGWNEQFF. CDR3 nucleotide sequence: TGTGCCAGCAGCCCGAGGACAGGGGGCTGGAATGAGCAGTTCTTC. The gene calls are TRBV11-2 and TRBJ2-1; 11 bases map to TRBD1. The V gene's germline CDR1 is SGHAT and CDR2 FQNNGV. The CDR3 covers 15 residues. The trim removed 5 bases at V and 7 bases at J, leaving 7 bases unmatched.

The rearrangement links TRBV7-3 to TRBJ1-1; tentative D call: TRBD1 (5 bases). The germline V and J ends were trimmed by 5 bases and 0 bases, with 10 bases remaining between them. CDR1 is SGHTA and CDR2 is FQGTGA in the germline V gene. The length of the CDR3 is 14 residues. CDR3 nucleotide sequence: TGTGCCAGCAGCCAAACAGGATTGAACACTGAAGCTTTCTTT. It encodes CASSQTGLNTEAFF.

This clone has just a few counts. This chain connects TRBV5-4 to TRBJ1-2, with a weak D call TRBD1 (5 bases). Germline V CDR1 and CDR2: SGHNT, YYREEE (reference sequence). Trimming removed 4 bases at V and 5 bases at J, with 12 bases between. The CDR3 is made up of 13 amino acids. As DNA, the CDR3 is TGTGCCAGCAGCCCGGACACAATATATGGCTACACCTTC. Encoded protein: CASSPDTIYGYTF. The complete variable domain, with remaining parts taken from reference TRBV5-4 and TRBJ1-2, reads ETGVTQSPTHLIKTRGQQVTLRCSSQSGHNTVSWYQQALGQGPQFIFQYYREEENGRGNFPPRFSGLQFPNYSSELNVNALELDDSALYLCASSPDTIYGYTFGSGTRLTVV.

As regards this clone: The same CDR3 also results from other DNA sequences found in this sample. The J gene is TRBJ1-1, the V gene TRBV6-5, with D hard to call. Trimming left V 0 bases short and J 0 bases short, with 8 bases between. Germline lookup yields CDR1 MNHEY and CDR2 SVGAGI. CDR3 length equals 15 residues. This CDR3 is CASSYSTRLNTEAFF. CDR3 DNA: TGTGCCAGCAGTTACTCGACTCGATTGAACACTGAAGCTTTCTTT.

V and J are TRBV28 and TRBJ1-1; D call uncertain. Germline V gives CDR1 MDHEN, CDR2 SYDVKM. The CDR3 sequence is 14 residues long. Between the trimmed V and J ends, which lost 6 bases and 1 base, there was a span of 12 bases. The CDR3 nucleotides read TGTGCCAGCAGCGCCGGAGGGAAGAACACTGAAGCTTTCTTT. Translating gives CASSAGGKNTEAFF.

The V and J genes are TRBV9 and TRBJ2-2; D might be TRBD1 (5 bases). The CDR3 totals 15 residues. Looked up from germline, CDR1 is SGDLS and CDR2 is YYNGEE. The germline V and J ends were trimmed by 4 bases and 5 bases, with 15 bases remaining between them. CDR3 nucleotide sequence: TGTGCCAGCAGCACACAGGATTACGGAACCGGGGAGCTGTTTTTT. Translated, it gives CASSTQDYGTGELFF.

The V call is TRBV19, the J call TRBJ2-3, with 11 bases identical to TRBD2. V dropped 2 bases and J dropped 4; count of bases not matched to a gene: 11. Looked up from germline, CDR1 is LNHDA and CDR2 is SQIVND (reference sequence). The CDR3 has 18 amino acids. CDR3 region: CASSIYLSGGAIADTQYF. The CDR3 nucleotides are TGTGCCAGTAGTATATACCTTAGCGGGGGGGCCATAGCAGATACGCAGTATTTT.